Below are 7 T cell receptor beta chains sequenced from a single sample in a study of blood T cell repertoires in COVID-19. Libraries were prepared by immunoSEQ multiplex PCR; TCRdb keeps only in-frame clonotypes and omits some of them. The data contain about 250,000 clones, approximately 91% of them singletons. Material for sequencing was peripheral blood. These receptors all stem from a middle-aged woman who had recovered from COVID-19.

This sequence joins TRBV6-2 or TRBV6-3 and TRBJ1-5, with D maybe TRBD1 (5 bases). Germline V gene lookup returns CDR1 MNHEY and CDR2 SVGEGT. This CDR3 comprises 18 residues. V lost 4 bases, J lost 0 bases, and 19 bases lay in between. The CDR3, as DNA: TGTGCCAGCAGTTGGGATGGGTTTGACAGATATAGCAATCAGCCCCAGCATTTT. Translation gives CASSWDGFDRYSNQPQHF.

The chain recombines TRBV11-2 with TRBJ2-7, with 8 nucleotides matching TRBD1. Germline values: CDR1 SGHAT, CDR2 FQNNGV. This CDR3 has 16 residues. V shed 5 bases and J 7 bases; nucleotides not matched to a gene: 16. The CDR3: CASSIQTPQTGGEQYF. In nucleotides, the CDR3 is TGTGCCAGCAGCATCCAAACACCCCAAACAGGGGGGGAGCAGTACTTC.

On this clone itself: A read error may produce the germline difference seen at one junction end. The rearrangement uses TRBV7-7 and TRBJ2-1; 14 bases align to TRBD2. Germline V CDR1 and CDR2: SSHAT, FNYEAQ (reference sequence). The CDR3 has 16 residues. The CDR3 protein is CASSLGLAGGDNEQFF. The CDR3 DNA is TGTGCTAGCAGCTTAGGACTAGCGGGAGGCGACAATGAGCAGTTCTTC. Filled out from reference TRBV7-7 and TRBJ2-1, the complete variable domain reads GAGVSQSPRYKVTKRGQDVTLRCDPISSHATLYWYQQALGQGPEFLTYFNYEAQPDKSGLPSDRFSAERPEGSISTLTIQRTEQRDSAMYRCASSLGLAGGDNEQFFGPGTRLTVL.

The chain links TRBV18 to TRBJ1-5, with D uncertain. This CDR3 has 13 residues. The germline gives CDR1 KGHSH, CDR2 LQKENI. The V and J ends lost 3 bases and 9 bases respectively, with 12 bases between them. For the CDR3, the DNA is TGTGCCAGCTCACCCGGGGAGATCAGGCCCCAGCATTTT. It yields the protein CASSPGEIRPQHF.

The V gene is TRBV30, the J gene TRBJ1-3; no definite D call. Germline V CDR1 and CDR2: GTSNPN, SVGIG (reference sequence). CDR3 length equals 13 residues. V dropped 1 base and J dropped 0 bases, with 4 bases sitting between them. For the CDR3, the DNA is TGTGCCTGGAGTGGTCGCTCTGGAAACACCATATATTTT. This translates into CAWSGRSGNTIYF.

This chain uses TRBV6-5 with TRBJ1-2, with TRBD1 identical over 8 bases. J gave up 4 bases and V 6 bases, and 10 bases lay outside the gene matches. Looked up from germline, CDR1 is MNHEY and CDR2 is SVGAGI. The CDR3 runs to 15 residues. CDR3 sequence (DNA): TGTGCCAGCAGGACAGGGGACACAATGGTCTATGGCTACACCTTC. Translating gives CASRTGDTMVYGYTF.

J is TRBJ1-2 and V is TRBV13; TRBD1 matches 8 bases. J gave up 6 bases and V 5 bases, and 8 bases lay outside the gene matches. The germline V gene has CDR1 PRHDT and CDR2 FYEKMQ (reference sequence). This CDR3 contains 14 residues. CDR3 sequence: CASSPRTGSHGYTF. The CDR3 DNA follows: TGTGCCAGCAGCCCGAGGACAGGGAGCCATGGCTACACCTTC.